This TCR beta chain comes out of a study of CD8 T cells in Susac syndrome. The CDR3 is 16 residues long. V shed 0 bases and J shed 2 bases, with 10 bases lying between them. Germline lookup yields CDR1 LNHNV and CDR2 YYDKDF (reference sequence). Reverse transcription used about 0.45 to 1 ug RNA and random hexamers. One entry per CDR3 protein, called by TCRdb with MiXCR from the immunoSEQ multiplex PCR reads. The profile shows about 200,000 distinct CDR3 sequences, 90% to 97% of them singletons. The source of this sequence is a human donor with multiple sclerosis. Sequenced input: CD4+ T cells from PBMCs. The chain uses TRBV15 and TRBJ1-4, with unresolved D. CDR3: CATSRDPVITNEKLFF. The CDR3 DNA reads TGTGCCACCAGCAGAGACCCGGTTATCACTAATGAAAAACTGTTTTTT.